These 19 T cell receptor beta chains were all obtained from the same sample, sequenced in a study of blood T cells in healthy people across ages. For the second PCR, which ran for 7 to 11 cycles, a sample-barcoded 5' primer and a J-beta primer mix were used. MiXCR, applied by TCRdb to the 5' RACE reads, yields one record per CDR3 protein. The sample carries about 1,400,000 distinct CDR3 sequences, approximately 60% recorded once. Sequencing was carried out using blood. Every receptor here comes from a man between 18 and 35 years old in good health.

This rearrangement joins TRBV6-2 or TRBV6-3 to TRBJ2-4, with TRBD2 as a possible D gene (5 bases). The J call may be wrong; the DNA end is better matched by TRBJ2-7. CDR3 length equals 15 residues. Per the germline V gene, CDR1 is MNHEY and CDR2 is SVGEGT. The CDR3 loop is CASSYSTGVHYEQYF. The CDR3 region has the DNA TGTGCCAGCAGTTACTCGACCGGGGTACACTACGAGCAGTACTTC.

V usage is TRBV7-9 and J usage is TRBJ2-2; D is undetermined. The CDR3 loop spans 13 amino acids. The V gene's germline CDR1 is SEHNR and CDR2 FQNEAQ (reference sequence). V was trimmed by 3 bases and J by 4 bases, leaving 6 bases between them. This chain's CDR3 is CASSFISTGELFF. The CDR3 bases are TGTGCCAGCAGCTTCATCAGCACCGGGGAGCTGTTTTTT.

This clonotype has at least ten counts. The chain employs TRBV7-6 and TRBJ1-1; D remains ambiguous. CDR1 and CDR2 (germline): SGHVS, FNYEAQ. The CDR3 contains 13 residues. V lost 5 bases and J 1 base, leaving 8 bases between the germline ends. CDR3 sequence: CASSRDTNTEAFF. CDR3 nucleotides: TGTGCCAGCAGCCGAGATACGAACACTGAAGCTTTCTTT.

This clonotype has a count of ten or more. The gene calls are TRBV12-3 or TRBV12-4 and TRBJ1-4; no definite D call. Trimming removed 6 bases from V and 7 bases from J, with 6 bases in between. CDR3 length: 11 residues. CDR3 coding DNA: TGTGCCAGCAGCTCCGGTGAAAAACTGTTTTTT. Translating it yields CASSSGEKLFF.

The J gene is TRBJ1-5, the V gene TRBV20-1; D ambiguous. V was cut by 2 bases and J by 4 bases, with 12 bases left in between. In germline, CDR1 is DFQATT, CDR2 SNEGSKA (reference sequence). The CDR3 has 14 amino acids. The CDR3 sequence is CSARLGRENQPQHF. The DNA of the CDR3 is TGCAGTGCTAGACTCGGACGTGAGAATCAGCCCCAGCATTTT.

This clonotype has a handful of counts. The chain combines TRBV4-2 with TRBJ2-1, with 13 bases aligning to TRBD2. V lost 4 bases and J lost 4; bases outside the gene matches: 10. Germline V CDR1 and CDR2: LGHNA, YNFKEQ. This CDR3 contains 18 residues. The CDR3 sequence is CASSLQPGLAGVYNEQFF. The CDR3 bases are TGTGCCAGCAGCCTCCAACCAGGACTAGCGGGGGTATACAATGAGCAGTTCTTC.

In this sample, this clonotype turned up a few times. J is TRBJ1-6 and V is TRBV20-1; the D is unclear. CDR3 length: 16 residues. With 6 bases removed from V and 5 bases from J, the gap between germline ends came to 20 bases. The germline gives CDR1 DFQATT, CDR2 SNEGSKA (reference sequence). The CDR3 DNA follows: TGCAGTGCGATCCTATTCGCGCTTGTGGATAATTCACCCCTCCACTTT. Residues: CSAILFALVDNSPLHF.

A remark on this clonotype: One junction end disagrees with the germline gene, perhaps due to a read error. This chain links TRBV27 with TRBJ2-3; D gene ambiguous. The CDR3 totals 14 residues. CDR1 and CDR2 from the germline V gene are MNHEY and SMNVEV (reference sequence). The CDR3 bases are TGTGCCAGCAGTTTAACCCACAGCACAGATATGCAGTATTTT. It codes for CASSLTHSTDMQYF.

In this sample, this clonotype turned up a few times. This chain links TRBV20-1 with TRBJ2-7; D is undetermined. Per the germline V gene, CDR1 is DFQATT and CDR2 is SNEGSKA (reference sequence). The CDR3 extends over 12 amino acids. With 3 bases removed from V and 2 bases from J, the gap between germline ends came to 8 bases. The DNA for the CDR3 is TGCAGTGCTAGCTACAGAGCCTACGAGCAGTACTTC. Protein: CSASYRAYEQYF.

The rearrangement joins TRBV9 to TRBJ2-3, with D tentatively TRBD1 (6 bases). The CDR3 covers 13 residues. V lost 7 bases to trimming and J lost 6 bases, with 15 bases between them. Germline V gene data show CDR1 as SGDLS and CDR2 as YYNGEE. CDR3 residues: CASSTGVSDTQYF. The CDR3, as DNA: TGTGCCAGCTCGACAGGAGTATCGGATACGCAGTATTTT.

This clonotype was seen more than once but under ten times. The CDR3 protein is CSARRTRLQTQYF. CDR3 in DNA: TGCAGTGCCCGGAGGACTAGATTGCAGACCCAGTACTTC. The rearrangement uses TRBV20-1 and TRBJ2-5; 7 bases agree with TRBD2. This CDR3 region has 13 residues. V dropped 6 bases and J dropped 6; count of bases not matched to a gene: 10. Germline V gene data show CDR1 as DFQATT and CDR2 as SNEGSKA (reference sequence).

This clonotype showed up just once. The genes are TRBV4-2 and TRBJ2-4; 12 nucleotides line up with TRBD2. The J call is in doubt because the DNA end fits TRBJ2-1 better. The CDR3 covers 19 residues. Germline CDR1 LGHNA, CDR2 YNFKEQ. CDR3 bases: TGTGCCAGCAGCCAAGATCCCAACCTCGGACTAGCGGGAAGAGGTGAGCAGTTCTTC. It codes for CASSQDPNLGLAGRGEQFF.

As for this clonotype: Sequence at one end of the junction differs from germline and may be a read error. The V and J genes are TRBV14 and TRBJ1-1, with D perhaps matching TRBD1 (5 bases). Looked up from germline, CDR1 is SGHDN and CDR2 is FVKESK. The CDR3 runs 14 residues. CDR3: CASGQGGGNTEAFF. The DNA of the CDR3 is TGTGCCAGCGGCCAGGGCGGGGGAAACACTGAAGCTTTCTTT.

This clonotype was observed a handful of times. The chain uses TRBV29-1 and TRBJ2-2; D gene ambiguous. V was cut by 3 bases and J by 0 bases, with 5 bases left in between. Germline CDR1 SQVTM, CDR2 ANQGSEA. The CDR3 is made up of 13 amino acids. The CDR3 loop is CSVDTANTGELFF. The CDR3 coding sequence is TGCAGCGTTGATACAGCGAACACCGGGGAGCTGTTTTTT.

The chain recombines TRBV2 with TRBJ2-7; D unresolved. Trimming took off 8 bases at V and 4 bases at J, with 15 bases between the two ends. Germline CDR1 is SNHLY and CDR2 is FYNNEI. The CDR3 runs to 13 residues. This CDR3 reads CASGNRASYEQYF. CDR3 bases: TGTGCCAGCGGAAACCGGGCCTCATACGAGCAGTACTTC.

The rearrangement uses TRBV11-2 and TRBJ2-4, with D perhaps matching TRBD1 (6 bases). Per germline, CDR1 SGHAT and CDR2 FQNNGV. V shed 2 bases and J shed 9 bases, with 17 bases lying between them. The CDR3 is made up of 15 amino acids. The CDR3 sequence: CASSLTGSQGTIQYF. For the CDR3, the DNA is TGTGCCAGCAGCTTAACAGGGTCACAAGGTACCATTCAGTACTTC.

The J gene is TRBJ2-3, the V gene TRBV29-1; D remains ambiguous. The germline V gene encodes CDR1 SQVTM and CDR2 ANQGSEA. CDR3 size: 14 residues. In nucleotides, the CDR3 is TGCACCGCCGTCGAGATCGAGGGCACAGATACGCAGTATTTT. Its translation: CTAVEIEGTDTQYF.

The chain uses TRBV12-3 or TRBV12-4 and TRBJ2-3, with TRBD2 matching over 9 bases. This CDR3 region has 18 residues. V was pared by 1 base and J by 3 bases, with 11 bases of the junction left unmatched. DNA for the CDR3: TGTGCCAGCAGTTTAGACAGGGCCTCTAGCGGGGCTACAGATACGCAGTATTTT. Protein product: CASSLDRASSGATDTQYF.

This chain links TRBV12-3 or TRBV12-4 with TRBJ2-7; D not resolved. The length of the CDR3 is 13 residues. V lost 7 bases and J lost 2, with 12 bases in between. CDR3 bases: TGTGCCAGCACCCCGACAACTGCCTACGAGCAGTACTTC. Its translation is CASTPTTAYEQYF.